A selection of T cell receptor beta chains follows, all from one sample in a study of blood T cells in healthy people across ages. TCRdb re-analysed the 5' RACE reads in MiXCR, keeping a single row per CDR3 protein. This table has over 1.5 million distinct CDR3 sequences, around half appearing once. The sequenced material came from blood. These TCRs come from a woman aged 35 to 49 in good health. CDR3s include the opening cysteine and the closing phenylalanine or tryptophan. A D gene is named only where the DNA matches it firmly. The size field is filled for only some rows; it gives once, few, many or a size class.

TRBD2 | TRBJ2-1 | . | 17 | TRBV7-2 | TGTGCCAGCAGCTTCCACCGACTAGCGGGGGCCACCAATGAGCAGTTCTTC | CASSFHRLAGATNEQFF
TRBD1 | TRBJ2-1 | . | 16 | TRBV7-2 | TGTGCCAGCAGCTTGCAACCGGGACAGGGGTACAATGAGCAGTTCTTC | CASSLQPGQGYNEQFF
. | TRBJ2-3 | once | 16 | TRBV6-2/TRBV6-3 | TGTGCCAGCAGTTCCAACCTCAGAGGAAGCACAGATACGCAGTATTTT | CASSSNLRGSTDTQYF
. | TRBJ2-1 | . | 18 | TRBV7-2 | TGTGCCAGCAGCTTATTGCCTGCGGACGGGACTCCCGACGAGGAGCAGTTCTTC | CASSLLPADGTPDEEQFF
. | TRBJ2-3 | few | 12 | TRBV19 | TGTGCCAGTACAGGGGACGAGGATACGCAGTATTTT | CASTGDEDTQYF
TRBD2 | TRBJ2-3 | few | 17 | TRBV5-1 | TGCGCCAGCAGCCCCACCACAGAGGGACTAGCAATAGATACGCAGTATTTT | CASSPTTEGLAIDTQYF
TRBD1 | TRBJ2-7 | . | 14 | TRBV20-1 | TGCAGTGCTAGACAGGGGGCAACACCCTACGAGCAGTACTTC | CSARQGATPYEQYF
. | TRBJ2-6 | . | 16 | TRBV6-2/TRBV6-3 | TGTGCCAGCACTGACTGGTCTGGACCTGGGGCCAACGTCCTGACTTTC | CASTDWSGPGANVLTF
TRBD1 | TRBJ2-7 | few | 15 | TRBV7-8 | TGTGCCAGCAGCTTAACCGGGACAGGGGAAAGAGAGCAGTACTTC | CASSLTGTGEREQYF
. | TRBJ2-1 | . | 13 | TRBV6-4 | TGTGCCAGCACCTTAATGGGATCCAATGAGCAGTTCTTC | CASTLMGSNEQFF
TRBD2 | TRBJ2-1 | . | 20 | TRBV14 | TGTGCCAGCAGCCTCCACATCCCGGGACTAGCCAACAGACTTTACAATGAGCAGTTCTTC | CASSLHIPGLANRLYNEQFF
TRBD2 | TRBJ2-1 | . | 15 | TRBV6-5 | TGTGCCAGCAGTTACCGACTAGCCCCTAACAATGAGCAGTTCTTC | CASSYRLAPNNEQFF
TRBD1 | TRBJ1-1 | . | 15 | TRBV20-1 | TGCAGTGCTAGAGGACAGGGCGACCGAGGGGCTGAAGCTTTCTTT | CSARGQGDRGAEAFF
. | TRBJ2-1 | . | 16 | TRBV4-1 | TGCGCCAGCAGCCCCGCTTTAGCGGTGAGGGTCAATGAGCAGTTCTTC | CASSPALAVRVNEQFF
TRBD2 | TRBJ2-3 | . | 19 | TRBV27 | TGTGCCAGCAGTTTATACCGACTAGCGGGGGGGCCGGCCACAGATACGCAGTATTTT | CASSLYRLAGGPATDTQYF
. | TRBJ2-1 | few | 15 | TRBV25-1 | TGTGCCAGCAGTGGTCCTCAGGGGATTCGGAATGAGCAGTTCTTC | CASSGPQGIRNEQFF
. | TRBJ1-1 | . | 13 | TRBV9 | TGTGCCAGCAGCGAGGGGATTAACACTGAAGCTTTCTTT | CASSEGINTEAFF
TRBD2 | TRBJ2-3 | few | 14 | TRBV12-3/TRBV12-4 | TGTGCCAGCTCGACTAGCGGGGAGGGAGATACGCAGTATTTT | CASSTSGEGDTQYF
. | TRBJ1-5 | . | 17 | TRBV19 | TGTGCCAGTAGTACTCAACAGGGTCCGTATAGCAATCAGCCCCAGCATTTT | CASSTQQGPYSNQPQHF
. | TRBJ2-3 | . | 16 | TRBV7-8 | TGTGCCAGCAGCCCCTCCGGGGGTCGTAACACAGATACGCAGTATTTT | CASSPSGGRNTDTQYF
TRBD1 | TRBJ2-7 | . | 15 | TRBV15 | TGTGCCACCAGCAGGGACAGGGGGCGCGGTATTGAGCAGTACTTC | CATSRDRGRGIEQYF
. | TRBJ1-5 | . | 17 | TRBV11-2 | TGTGCCAGCAGCATCAGCGGGGGCGCGGTTCCTAATCAGCCCCAGCATTTT | CASSISGGAVPNQPQHF
. | TRBJ1-6 | . | 15 | TRBV3-1 | TGTGCCAGCAGCCCGACGGGGAGGAGGAATTCACCCCTCCACTTT | CASSPTGRRNSPLHF
. | TRBJ2-1 | many | 13 | TRBV5-1 | TGCGCCAGCAGCTCGCGTAGGGGAAGTGAGCAGTTCTTC | CASSSRRGSEQFF
. | TRBJ2-1 | once | 15 | TRBV18 | TGTGCCAGCTCACCGGGGATCGTACAAGTGGATGAGCAGTTCTTC | CASSPGIVQVDEQFF
TRBD1 | TRBJ1-2 | . | 12 | TRBV27 | TGTGCCAGCAGGGGACAGGAGTATGGCTACACCTTC | CASRGQEYGYTF
TRBD1 | TRBJ2-3 | . | 17 | TRBV24-1 | TGTGCCACCAGTGATTTCCCCGGGACAGCTCAAGGAGATACGCAGTATTTT | CATSDFPGTAQGDTQYF
TRBD2 | TRBJ2-1 | . | 14 | TRBV7-8 | TGTGCCAGCAGCACGCGGGGGGCCGGCAATGAGCAGTTCTTC | CASSTRGAGNEQFF
TRBD1 | TRBJ2-4 | . | 14 | TRBV7-2 | TGTGCCAGCAGCCTCCTGGGACAGGGGAACATTCAGTACTTC | CASSLLGQGNIQYF
TRBD1 | TRBJ2-3 | . | 15 | TRBV12-3/TRBV12-4 | TGTGCCAGCAGTCCCCGGACAGGGGGCACAGATATGCAATATTTT | CASSPRTGGTDMQYF
. | TRBJ2-1 | . | 17 | TRBV5-1 | TGCGCCGGCAGCTTGGAATCGTACGGGGGTCTTTACAATGAGCAGTTCTTC | CAGSLESYGGLYNEQFF
. | TRBJ2-1 | . | 12 | TRBV27 | TGTGCCAGCAGAGGACCCTCGGGTGAGCAGTTCTTC | CASRGPSGEQFF
. | TRBJ1-1 | . | 16 | TRBV4-1 | TGCGCCAGCAGCCAAGATCTCTTCGTTCTGAACACTGAAGCTTTCTTT | CASSQDLFVLNTEAFF
. | TRBJ2-7 | few | 15 | TRBV25-1 | TGTGCCAGCAGGAATGACATCGGGAGCTCCTACGAGCAGTACTTC | CASRNDIGSSYEQYF
. | TRBJ1-2 | . | 13 | TRBV10-3 | TGTGCCATCAGTGAGTACAGGGAGGCTGGCTACACCTTC | CAISEYREAGYTF
TRBD1 | TRBJ2-5 | . | 15 | TRBV15 | TGTGCCACCAGCAGAGGGCCAGGGGGTCTAGAGACCCAGTACTTC | CATSRGPGGLETQYF
TRBD2 | TRBJ2-3 | . | 17 | TRBV12-3/TRBV12-4 | TGTGCCAGCAGGAAGACTAGCGGGGGGTTTAGCACAGATGCGCAGTATTTT | CASRKTSGGFSTDAQYF
. | TRBJ2-6 | few | 16 | TRBV7-8 | TGTGCCAGCAGCTGGGGGTCTTACTCTGGGGCCAACGTCCTGACTTTC | CASSWGSYSGANVLTF
. | TRBJ1-5 | . | 13 | TRBV5-6 | TGTGCCAGCAGCTTAGGGGATTATCAGCCCCAGCATTTT | CASSLGDYQPQHF
. | TRBJ1-5 | many | 13 | TRBV27 | TGTGCCAGCAGCTTAAGTAGCAATCAGCCCCAGCATTTT | CASSLSSNQPQHF
. | TRBJ2-3 | . | 14 | TRBV15 | TGTGCCACCAGCAGAGATCGATTAGGAGATACGCAGTATTTT | CATSRDRLGDTQYF
TRBD1 | TRBJ1-6 | . | 13 | TRBV28 | TGTGCCAGCAGTTACAGGGGAGGATCACCCCTCCACTTT | CASSYRGGSPLHF